This TCR beta chain is drawn from a study of blood T cell repertoires in COVID-19. Study background: Sites across the United States, Italy and Spain contributed samples from acute and convalescent COVID-19. In each case, the material was cDNA or gDNA derived from T cells, B-cell-depleted T cells, or PBMCs.

The CDR3 extends over 15 amino acids. V was shortened by 0 bases and J by 10 bases, with 17 bases between the two germline ends. Germline assignment: CDR1 SGHNT and CDR2 YYREEE (reference sequence). The repertoire was sequenced with immunoSEQ multiplex PCR; TCRdb's copy has only in-frame clones and lacks some. Of around 250,000 clones listed, 80% to 90% are singletons. This TCR derives from a man younger than 45 who had recovered from COVID-19. Sequences were obtained from peripheral blood. The chain carries TRBV5-4 and TRBJ2-1; D perhaps matches TRBD1 (5 bases). CDR3 sequence (DNA): TGTGCCAGCAGCTTGGATGTATCAGGGCCTCGGGAGCAGTTCTTC. Protein product: CASSLDVSGPREQFF. The variable domain in full, with the rest retrieved from reference TRBV5-4 and TRBJ2-1, is ETGVTQSPTHLIKTRGQQVTLRCSSQSGHNTVSWYQQALGQGPQFIFQYYREEENGRGNFPPRFSGLQFPNYSSELNVNALELDDSALYLCASSLDVSGPREQFFGPGTRLTVL.